The clone carrying this T cell receptor beta chain came up many times. Its target is not known. Amplified regions were TCR beta CDR3 sequences from RNA transcripts. The HTBI primer set was used in a first-round RT-PCR of the TCR CDR3. TCRdb re-called the multiplex PCR reads with MiXCR, one entry per CDR3 protein. The sample holds 300,000 to 400,000 distinct CDR3 sequences; roughly 23% are singletons and the top ten take 50% to 65%. The V end lost 6 bases, the J end lost 10 bases, and 18 bases lay between the germline ends. Germline loops: CDR1 SGHVS, CDR2 FQNEAQ. The CDR3 totals 13 residues. The sample comes from a study of T cells in Graves' hyperthyroidism and ophthalmopathy. General study findings and limits: Ophthalmopathy stood apart from stable hyperthyroidism in a 13 V-J model. The model identified upcoming ophthalmopathy a median about six months ahead of onset.

Sequenced input: blood. The chain links TRBV7-8 to TRBJ2-5; a possible D gene is TRBD2 (5 bases). The sequence derives from a woman in her fifties or sixties with Graves' hyperthyroidism. The CDR3 coding sequence is TGTGCCAGCAGTTCTGACTACCCCGGGGACCAGTACTTC. Translating gives CASSSDYPGDQYF.